This T cell receptor beta chain was identified in a study of T cells after yellow fever vaccination. Study-wide context: The SMART-Seq v4 Ultra Low Input method served to prepare the low-cell-number fractions.

This clonotype was seen ten or more times. Its antigen is undetermined. General study points: Detected again after the booster were most primary-vaccination clones, at 96% CD4 and 80% to 90% CD8. Clonotype sharing between CD4 and CD8 compartments was small. Peaking on day 5 versus 15, the secondary response was faster but weaker.

TCRdb re-called the 5' RACE reads through MiXCR, storing one row per CDR3 protein. This sample has about 340,000 distinct CDR3 sequences, with approximately 9% found just once. The CDR3 totals 14 residues. Trimming cost V 9 bases and J 1 base; bases outside gene matches: 4. CDR1 and CDR2 from the germline V gene are KGHDR and SFDVKD. This sequence was found in a man aged 18-30 years who received the YFV17D yellow fever vaccine. Sample: PBMCs, taken on the day of the first yellow fever vaccination. The V and J genes are TRBV24-1 and TRBJ2-3; 9 positions match TRBD1. The CDR3 nucleotides read TGTGCCACCGCCGGACAGGGGCGCACAGATACGCAGTATTTT. This gives the protein CATAGQGRTDTQYF.